Listed here are 19 T cell receptor beta chains from one sample, sequenced in a study of cytomegalovirus exposure and HLA in healthy donors. The PCR used 60 Vbeta and 13 Jbeta primers. Data came from immunoSEQ multiplex PCR; TCRdb stores just in-frame clones and leaves some out. The sample records some 110,000 clones, 75% to 85% being singletons. Sequencing was done on a sample of PBMCs. Receptors originate from a man younger than 35 in good health and CMV-seronegative.

V usage is TRBV5-4 and J usage is TRBJ2-1; a possible D gene is TRBD2 (5 bases). The germline V gene has CDR1 SGHNT and CDR2 YYREEE (reference sequence). V was shortened by 4 bases and J by 7 bases, with 15 bases between the two germline ends. This CDR3 region has 14 residues. In nucleotides, the CDR3 is TGTGCCAGCAGCCCCCGGCTAGCCGATAATGAGCAGTTCTTC. Amino acids: CASSPRLADNEQFF.

This clone came up once. The chain couples TRBV11-2 to TRBJ2-7, with a weak D call TRBD2 (5 bases). The CDR3 spans 14 residues. Germline CDR1 SGHAT, CDR2 FQNNGV. V lost 4 bases and J 0 bases, leaving 10 bases between the germline ends. The CDR3 region has the DNA TGTGCCAGCAGCTCGGCAGGAGGCTCCTACGAGCAGTACTTC. This translates into CASSSAGGSYEQYF.

This chain uses TRBV19 with TRBJ1-5; the match to TRBD1 covers 8 bases. This CDR3 has 16 residues. CDR1 is LNHDA and CDR2 is SQIVND in the germline V gene (reference sequence). J was trimmed by 1 base and V by 4 bases; bases with no gene match: 6. This CDR3 reads CASSRTGRESNQPQHF. The CDR3 DNA reads as TGTGCCAGTAGTAGGACAGGGCGGGAGAGCAATCAGCCCCAGCATTTT.

A remark on this clone: The junction shows a germline mismatch at one end, possibly a read error. The chain uses TRBV7-9 and TRBJ2-1, with 7 bases matching TRBD1. The CDR3 extends over 16 amino acids. Looked up from germline, CDR1 is SEHNR and CDR2 is FQNEAQ (reference sequence). The CDR3 region is CSSSLWGTDHYNEQFF. In DNA, the CDR3 is TGTTCCAGCAGCTTATGGGGGACAGACCACTACAATGAGCAGTTCTTC.

The chain uses TRBV6-6 and TRBJ2-7; TRBD2 might be the D (5 bases). This CDR3 contains 12 residues. Trimming took 6 bases from V and 9 from J, leaving 15 bases between them. The germline V gene has CDR1 MNHNY and CDR2 SVGAGI (reference sequence). DNA for the CDR3: TGTGCCAGCAGCCCCGGAGTTGGAGGGCAGTACTTC. It yields the protein CASSPGVGGQYF.

This rearrangement joins TRBV7-9 to TRBJ1-5, with D unclear. CDR3 length equals 14 residues. V gave up 5 bases and J gave up 5 bases, with 13 bases separating them. Germline lookup yields CDR1 SEHNR and CDR2 FQNEAQ (reference sequence). The CDR3 DNA is TGTGCCAGCAGCCCCGAGGAGCCTTATCAGCCCCAGCATTTT. Encoded protein: CASSPEEPYQPQHF. The complete variable domain, with remaining parts taken from reference TRBV7-9 and TRBJ1-5, reads DTGVSQNPRHKITKRGQNVTFRCDPISEHNRLYWYRQTLGQGPEFLTYFQNEAQLEKSRLLSDRFSAERPKGSFSTLEIQRTEQGDSAMYLCASSPEEPYQPQHFGDGTRLSIL.

The chain carries TRBV29-1 and TRBJ1-2, with 11 nucleotides matching TRBD1. Germline-derived CDR1 and CDR2 are SQVTM and ANQGSEA. The ends lost 6 bases at V and 4 bases at J; junction bases unmatched: 10. CDR3 length equals 15 residues. CDR3 amino acids: CSVSPPGQGVYGYTF. CDR3 in DNA: TGCAGCGTCTCCCCTCCGGGACAGGGGGTCTATGGCTACACCTTC.

The rearrangement uses TRBV5-8 and TRBJ2-1, with D perhaps TRBD1 (5 bases). CDR3 length: 15 amino acids. V was clipped by 4 bases and J by 0 bases, with 11 bases between them. Looked up from germline, CDR1 is SGHTS and CDR2 is YDEGEE. The CDR3 protein is CASSLGAGSYNEQFF. CDR3 sequence (DNA): TGTGCCAGCAGCCTAGGGGCTGGCTCCTACAATGAGCAGTTCTTC. Filled out from reference TRBV5-8 and TRBJ2-1, the complete variable domain reads EAGVTQSPTHLIKTRGQQATLRCSPISGHTSVYWYQQALGLGLQFLLWYDEGEERNRGNFPPRFSGRQFPNYSSELNVNALELEDSALYLCASSLGAGSYNEQFFGPGTRLTVL.

Here the CDR3 DNA reads TGTGCCAGCAGTTTAATCCTAAACTACGAGCAGTACTTC. As protein: CASSLILNYEQYF. V is TRBV27 and J is TRBJ2-7; no clear D gene. The CDR3 runs to 13 residues. Germline CDR1 is MNHEY and CDR2 is SMNVEV (reference sequence). Trimming took 2 bases from V and 3 from J, leaving 8 bases between them.

The V call is TRBV7-2, the J call TRBJ1-5; 8 nucleotides match TRBD1. CDR3 length equals 17 residues. Germline CDR1 is SGHTA and CDR2 is FQGNSA. V shed 3 bases, J shed 0 bases, and the junction held 7 bases outside the gene matches. CDR3 region: CASSFGAGGPSNQPQHF. CDR3 DNA: TGTGCCAGCAGCTTTGGGGCAGGGGGCCCTAGCAATCAGCCCCAGCATTTT.

This chain connects TRBV19 to TRBJ2-3; TRBD1 matches 11 bases. The length of the CDR3 is 17 residues. CDR1 and CDR2 from the germline V gene are LNHDA and SQIVND (reference sequence). V shed 3 bases and J 1 base; nucleotides not matched to a gene: 6. DNA of the CDR3: TGTGCCAGTAGTATCTGGACAGGGGGCGCGGGCACAGATACGCAGTATTTT. It translates to CASSIWTGGAGTDTQYF.

The chain combines TRBV14 with TRBJ2-5, with D tentatively TRBD1 (6 bases). Germline CDR1 SGHDN, CDR2 FVKESK. CDR3 length: 12 residues. Trimming cost V 7 bases and J 4 bases, with 10 bases left between them. The CDR3 sequence: CASNTGRETQYF. Written as DNA, the CDR3 is TGTGCCAGCAATACAGGGAGAGAGACCCAGTACTTC.

J is TRBJ2-1 and V is TRBV11-3; 7 nucleotides agree with TRBD2. CDR1 SGHNT and CDR2 YENEEA come from the germline V gene. The CDR3 runs to 13 residues. Trimming at V came to 8 bases and at J to 8 bases, leaving 9 bases not matched to a gene. The CDR3: CASGSGGGDEQFF. CDR3 bases: TGTGCCAGCGGGTCGGGAGGAGGGGATGAGCAGTTCTTC.

CDR3 nucleotide sequence: TGTGCCAGCAGATTACAAGAGACTGGAAACACCATATATTTT. This sequence encodes CASRLQETGNTIYF. The chain carries TRBV7-9 and TRBJ1-3; D gene unclear. The germline CDR1 and CDR2 sequences are SEHNR and FQNEAQ (reference sequence). The CDR3 totals 14 residues. V was trimmed by 6 bases and J by 2 bases, leaving 11 bases between them.

The chain employs TRBV18 and TRBJ1-1, with D perhaps TRBD1 (5 bases). Between the trimmed V and J ends, which lost 2 bases and 0 bases, there was a span of 19 bases. Germline V lookup: CDR1 KGHSH, CDR2 LQKENI. The CDR3 is 18 amino acids. CDR3 loop: CASSPVGGRLGMNTEAFF. CDR3 DNA sequence: TGTGCCAGCTCACCAGTGGGGGGAAGGTTAGGGATGAACACTGAAGCTTTCTTT.

V gene TRBV15 combines with J gene TRBJ2-5, with 9 bases identical to TRBD2. The CDR3 extends over 16 amino acids. J was trimmed by 3 bases and V by 5 bases; bases with no gene match: 10. CDR1 and CDR2 (germline): LNHNV, YYDKDF (reference sequence). The CDR3 loop is CATSAHMTSGKETQYF. CDR3 nucleotide sequence: TGTGCCACCAGCGCCCACATGACTAGCGGTAAAGAGACCCAGTACTTC. Full variable domain (rest looked up from reference TRBV15 and TRBJ2-5): DAMVIQNPRYQVTQFGKPVTLSCSQTLNHNVMYWYQQKSSQAPKLLFHYYDKDFNNEADTPDNFQSRRPNTSFCFLDIRSPGLGDTAMYLCATSAHMTSGKETQYFGPGTRLLVL.

The chain's CDR3 is CSVAGTEKNIQYF. Here the CDR3 DNA reads TGCAGCGTTGCCGGCACAGAAAAAAACATTCAGTACTTC. The chain couples TRBV29-1 to TRBJ2-4; D is uncertain. The germline V gene has CDR1 SQVTM and CDR2 ANQGSEA. Trimming took off 4 bases at V and 4 bases at J, with 11 bases between the two ends. This CDR3 comprises 13 residues.

The rearrangement uses TRBV7-8 and TRBJ2-3, with 7 bases that match TRBD2. Germline CDR1 is SGHVS and CDR2 is FQNEAQ. V gave up 5 bases and J gave up 3 bases; unmatched junction bases: 17. The CDR3 has 18 residues. The CDR3 loop is CASSHVPLAGRWTDTQYF. The CDR3 DNA reads as TGTGCCAGCAGCCACGTCCCATTAGCGGGCCGGTGGACAGATACGCAGTATTTT.

This sequence joins TRBV6-5 and TRBJ1-2; 8 bases align to TRBD1. Germline CDR1 and CDR2: MNHEY and SVGAGI. Trimming took 6 bases from V and 6 from J; bases not matched to a gene: 6. There are 13 residues in the CDR3. In nucleotides, the CDR3 is TGTGCCAGCAGACTACAGGGGGAGAATGGCTACACCTTC. This gives the protein CASRLQGENGYTF.